This entry concerns a single T cell receptor (beta chain). This clonotype has at least ten counts. Its cognate antigen has yet to be identified. There are no base qualities to consult, and no much larger clone falls within one base. These data are taken from a study of Graves' ophthalmopathy and Graves' hyperthyroidism listed by TCRdb under 2018. Study-level background: Peripheral blood was collected at initial diagnosis, before any treatment. Following sample collection, hyperthyroidism patients were given methimazole at a starting dose of 30 mg daily, and ophthalmopathy patients were given high-dose intravenous methylprednisolone. T-cell repertoires of thyroid tissue and blood were compared in more than 5 hyperthyroidism patients. The 90 or so discovery patients were randomly split 7:3 into training and test sets. An independent validation cohort comprised under 20 hyperthyroidism patients and some 16 patients who later progressed from hyperthyroidism to ophthalmopathy. The study used signatures of the TCR beta repertoire to tell Graves' ophthalmopathy apart from Graves' hyperthyroidism and to predict which patients would progress to ophthalmopathy. To explore V-J signatures that separate ophthalmopathy from hyperthyroidism, a discovery set of 95 to 100 patients was enrolled, consisting of roughly 45 with ophthalmopathy and approximately 60 with stable hyperthyroidism. In total, 135 blood samples were TCR-sequenced: around 42 ophthalmopathy, 80 or so hyperthyroidism and some 17 hyperthyroidism-to-ophthalmopathy patients.

V loses 4 bases, J loses 5 bases, and the germline ends lie 9 bases apart. There are 13 amino acids in the CDR3, from cysteine to phenylalanine inclusive. Of the read, only the CDR3 DNA is kept; its 39 bases are in frame from base 1. Looking up the germline V gene yields CDR1 SGHTA and CDR2 FQGNSA. What the research found in general, with its limitations: In cross-validation, the 13-signature model distinguished ophthalmopathy from stable hyperthyroidism with just over 85% sensitivity and about 84% specificity, and in the test set the corresponding values were around 80% and 75%. Sample size was not predetermined statistically, and investigators were not blinded to group allocation. Most expanded thyroid clonotypes with a frequency above 0.001 also appeared in blood, which suggests that blood repertoires may reflect the immune response in the thyroid. In validation, the model predicted ophthalmopathy progression with more than 55% sensitivity and roughly 72% specificity; 12 predicted patients were CT-confirmed with GO in a median of approximately six months.

Patients with ophthalmopathy had moderately to severely active disease, with a Clinical Activity Score of 3 or more, a NOSPECS grade of 4 or more, and a disease duration of less than 3 months. Anyone with other autoimmune diseases, uncontrolled infections, pregnancy or lactation was excluded from the study. Clinical symptoms, serum thyroxine, TRAb, thyroid ultrasound and orbital computed tomography formed the basis of the diagnosis. Ficoll-Paque density gradient centrifugation was used to isolate PBMCs from 8 to 10 ml of fresh peripheral blood. Total RNA was extracted using Trizol reagent, and RNA quality was checked on an Agilent 2100 Bioanalyzer. For repertoire sequencing, TCR beta CDR3 regions were amplified from RNA transcripts. The first round of RT-PCR was done with HTBI primers and the Qiagen OneStep RT-PCR kit, and was followed by a second round of multiplex PCR, then size selection and purification. Sequencing of the libraries was carried out on an Illumina HiSeq2000 in paired-end mode with 100 bp reads. In the source study's methods: SOAPnuke was used to process the reads, removing any read that contained adapters or uncalled bases, had a mean Phred below 15, or lacked an exact match to the constant primer or identifier. High-quality paired reads were merged with COPE v1.2.5. Each unique nucleotide sequence was defined as a clonotype, and clonotypes were aligned to IMGT TRB V, D and J references with MiTCR v1.1. The analysis was limited to V-J combinations with a frequency above 0.0001, which together covered approximately 99% of the repertoires. A TCR clonal expansion and chaos score per V-J combination was defined as the ratio of F50 clonal expansion to chaos observed in the TCRdist matrix. Welch's t-statistics and random forest were used to reduce the features to approximately 13 V-J combinations, which were then used as input to a naive Bayes classifier. Thyroid-blood repertoire similarity was quantified with the Morisita-Horn index. TCRdb passed the public sequencing reads through fastp at Q25 and MiXCR, retaining productive beta sequences. Entries are consolidated by CDR3 protein sequence, retaining the most common genes and DNA. TCRdb assigned the V and J calls; the authors' analysis was not used. The sample includes approximately 500,000 distinct CDR3 sequences, with around an eighth observed a single time. The top ten clones comprise around 9.8% of the sample.

The clonotype originates from a woman aged 25 to 39 with Graves' ophthalmopathy. Donor details come from another sample of the same person, matched by shared clones. The sequenced material came from blood. The rearrangement joined TRBV7-2 to TRBJ1-5; the D gene cannot be named for sure. The nucleotide sequence is TGTGCCAGCAGCTCGCGAAGGGATCAGCCCCAGCATTTT. Its protein product is CASSSRRDQPQHF.